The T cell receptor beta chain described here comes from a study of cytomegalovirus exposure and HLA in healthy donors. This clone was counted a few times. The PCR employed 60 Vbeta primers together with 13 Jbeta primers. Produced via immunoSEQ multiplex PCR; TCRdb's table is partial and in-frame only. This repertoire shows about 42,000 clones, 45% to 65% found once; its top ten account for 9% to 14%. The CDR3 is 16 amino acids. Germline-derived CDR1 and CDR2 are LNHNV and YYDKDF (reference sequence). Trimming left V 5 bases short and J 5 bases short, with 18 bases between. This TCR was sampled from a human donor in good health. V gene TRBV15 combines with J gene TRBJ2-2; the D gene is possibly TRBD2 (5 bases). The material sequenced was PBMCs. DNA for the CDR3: TGTGCCACCAGCCCCCCCCGGGGTAGTAAAACCGGGGAGCTGTTTTTT. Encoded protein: CATSPPRGSKTGELFF.